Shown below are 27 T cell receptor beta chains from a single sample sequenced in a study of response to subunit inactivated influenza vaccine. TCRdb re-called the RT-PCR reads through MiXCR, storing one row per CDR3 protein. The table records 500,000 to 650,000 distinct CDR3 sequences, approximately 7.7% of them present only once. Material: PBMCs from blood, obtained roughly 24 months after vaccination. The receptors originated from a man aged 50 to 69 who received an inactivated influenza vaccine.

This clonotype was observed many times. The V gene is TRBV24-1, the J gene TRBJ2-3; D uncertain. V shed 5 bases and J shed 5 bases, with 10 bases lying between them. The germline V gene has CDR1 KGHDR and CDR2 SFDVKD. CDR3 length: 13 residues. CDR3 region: CATSGILLDTQYF. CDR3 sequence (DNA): TGTGCCACCAGTGGTATCCTCTTAGATACGCAGTATTTT.

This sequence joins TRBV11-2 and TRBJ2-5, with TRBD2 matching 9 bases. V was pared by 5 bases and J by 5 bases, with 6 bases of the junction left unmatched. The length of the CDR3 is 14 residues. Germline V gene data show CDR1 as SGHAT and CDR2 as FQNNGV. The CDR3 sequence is CASSVSGGRETQYF. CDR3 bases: TGTGCCAGCAGCGTTAGCGGGGGTCGTGAGACCCAGTACTTC.

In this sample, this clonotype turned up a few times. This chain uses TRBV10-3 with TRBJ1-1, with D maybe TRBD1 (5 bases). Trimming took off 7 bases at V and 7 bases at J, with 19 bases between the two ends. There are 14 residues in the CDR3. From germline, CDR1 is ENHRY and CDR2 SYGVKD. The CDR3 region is CAIKGDQPLYEAFF. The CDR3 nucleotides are TGTGCCATCAAAGGGGACCAACCCCTATATGAAGCTTTCTTT.

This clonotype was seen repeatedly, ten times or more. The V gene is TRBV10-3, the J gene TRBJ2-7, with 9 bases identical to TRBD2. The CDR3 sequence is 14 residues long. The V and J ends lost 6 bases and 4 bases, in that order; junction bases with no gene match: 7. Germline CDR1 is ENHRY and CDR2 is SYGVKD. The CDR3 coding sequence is TGTGCCATCAGCCTAGCGGGGTCTGGATACGAGCAGTACTTC. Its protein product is CAISLAGSGYEQYF.

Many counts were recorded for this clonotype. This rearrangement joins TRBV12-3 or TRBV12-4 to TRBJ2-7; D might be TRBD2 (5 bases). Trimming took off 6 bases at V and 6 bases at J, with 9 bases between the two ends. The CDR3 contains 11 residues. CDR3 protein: CASRLLGEQYF. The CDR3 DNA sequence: TGTGCCAGCAGGCTACTAGGCGAGCAGTACTTC.

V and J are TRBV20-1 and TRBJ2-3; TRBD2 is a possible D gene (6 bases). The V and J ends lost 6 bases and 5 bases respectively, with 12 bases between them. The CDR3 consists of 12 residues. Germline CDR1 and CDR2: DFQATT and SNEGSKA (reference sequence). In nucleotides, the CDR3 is TGCAGTGCACATAGCGGACAAGATACGCAGTATTTT. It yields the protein CSAHSGQDTQYF.

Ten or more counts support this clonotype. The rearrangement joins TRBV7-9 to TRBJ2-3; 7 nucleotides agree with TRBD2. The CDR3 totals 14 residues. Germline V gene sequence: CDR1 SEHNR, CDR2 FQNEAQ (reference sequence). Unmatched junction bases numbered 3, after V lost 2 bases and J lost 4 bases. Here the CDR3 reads CASSLSLAPDTQYF. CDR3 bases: TGTGCCAGCAGCTTATCACTAGCGCCAGATACGCAGTATTTT.

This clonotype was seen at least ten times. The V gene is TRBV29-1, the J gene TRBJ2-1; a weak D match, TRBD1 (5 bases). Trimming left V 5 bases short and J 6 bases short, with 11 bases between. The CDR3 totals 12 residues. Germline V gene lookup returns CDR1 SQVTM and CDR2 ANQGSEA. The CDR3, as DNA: TGCAGCGTTAGTAGGGGCCGCAATGAGCAGTTCTTC. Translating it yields CSVSRGRNEQFF.

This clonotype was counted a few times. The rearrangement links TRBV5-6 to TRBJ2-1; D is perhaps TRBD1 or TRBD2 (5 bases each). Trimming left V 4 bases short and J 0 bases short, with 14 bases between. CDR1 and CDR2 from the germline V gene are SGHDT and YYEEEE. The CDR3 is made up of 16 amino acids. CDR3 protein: CASSPGAPSSYNEQFF. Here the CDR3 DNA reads TGTGCCAGCAGCCCCGGGGCCCCGAGCTCCTACAATGAGCAGTTCTTC.

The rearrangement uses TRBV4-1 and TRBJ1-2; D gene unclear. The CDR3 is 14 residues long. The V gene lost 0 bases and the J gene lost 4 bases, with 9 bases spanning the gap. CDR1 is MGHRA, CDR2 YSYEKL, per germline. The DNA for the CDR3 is TGCGCCAGCAGCCAAGATCGGGTGGGCTATGGCTACACCTTC. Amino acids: CASSQDRVGYGYTF.

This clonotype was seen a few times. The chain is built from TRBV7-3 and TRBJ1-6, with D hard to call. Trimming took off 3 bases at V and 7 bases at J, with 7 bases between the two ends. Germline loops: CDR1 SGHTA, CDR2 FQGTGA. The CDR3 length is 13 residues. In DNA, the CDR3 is TGTGCCAGCAGCTTCTCACAGAATTCACCCCTCCACTTT. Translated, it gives CASSFSQNSPLHF.

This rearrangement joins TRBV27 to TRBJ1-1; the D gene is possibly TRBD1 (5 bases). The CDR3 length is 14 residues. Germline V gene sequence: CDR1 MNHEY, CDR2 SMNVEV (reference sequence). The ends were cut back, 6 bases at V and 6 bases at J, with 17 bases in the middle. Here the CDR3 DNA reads TGTGCCAGCAGAAATCTCAGGGTAAAGTCTGAAGCTTTCTTT. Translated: CASRNLRVKSEAFF.

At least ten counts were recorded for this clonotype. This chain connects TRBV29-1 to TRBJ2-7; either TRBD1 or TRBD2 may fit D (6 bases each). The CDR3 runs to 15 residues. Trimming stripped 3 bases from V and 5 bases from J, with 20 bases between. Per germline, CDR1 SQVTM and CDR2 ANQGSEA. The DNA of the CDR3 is TGCAGCGTTGAGTTGGCCGCCTCCCGGGGGCACGAGCAGTACTTC. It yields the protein CSVELAASRGHEQYF.

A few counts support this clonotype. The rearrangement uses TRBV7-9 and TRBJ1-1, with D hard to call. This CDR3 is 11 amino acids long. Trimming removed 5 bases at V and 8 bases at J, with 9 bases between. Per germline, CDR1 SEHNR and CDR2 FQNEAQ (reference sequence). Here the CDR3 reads CASSPLQEAFF. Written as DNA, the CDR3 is TGTGCCAGCAGCCCGTTACAGGAAGCTTTCTTT.

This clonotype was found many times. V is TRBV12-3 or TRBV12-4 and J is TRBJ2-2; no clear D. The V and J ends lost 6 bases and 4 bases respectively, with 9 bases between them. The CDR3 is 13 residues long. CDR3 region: CASSRLSTGELFF. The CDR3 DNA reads TGTGCCAGCAGCCGCCTATCCACCGGGGAGCTGTTTTTT.

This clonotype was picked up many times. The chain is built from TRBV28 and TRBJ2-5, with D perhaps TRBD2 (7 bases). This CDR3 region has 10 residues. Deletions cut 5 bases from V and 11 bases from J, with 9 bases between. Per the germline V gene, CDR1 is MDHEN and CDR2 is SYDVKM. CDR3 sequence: CASSRGAQYF. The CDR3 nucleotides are TGTGCCAGCAGTCGGGGGGCACAGTACTTC.

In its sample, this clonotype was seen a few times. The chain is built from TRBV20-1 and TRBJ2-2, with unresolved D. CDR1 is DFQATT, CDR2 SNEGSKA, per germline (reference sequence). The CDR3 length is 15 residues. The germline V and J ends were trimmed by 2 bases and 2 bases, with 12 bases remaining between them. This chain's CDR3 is CSARPTHRNTGELFF. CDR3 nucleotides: TGCAGTGCTAGACCTACACACCGCAACACCGGGGAGCTGTTTTTT.

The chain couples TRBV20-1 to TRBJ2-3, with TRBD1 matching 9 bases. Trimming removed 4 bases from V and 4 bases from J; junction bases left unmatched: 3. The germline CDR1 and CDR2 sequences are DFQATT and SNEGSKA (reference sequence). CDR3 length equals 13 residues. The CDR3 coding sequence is TGCAGTGCTACTCGACAGGGGGCAGATACGCAGTATTTT. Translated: CSATRQGADTQYF.

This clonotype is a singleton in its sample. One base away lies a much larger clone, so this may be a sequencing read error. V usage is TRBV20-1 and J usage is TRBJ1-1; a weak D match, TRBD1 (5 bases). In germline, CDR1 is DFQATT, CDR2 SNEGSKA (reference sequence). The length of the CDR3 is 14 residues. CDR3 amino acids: CSARVAGERTEACF. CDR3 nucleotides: TGCAGTGCTAGAGTTGCGGGGGAGAGGACTGAAGCTTGCTTT.

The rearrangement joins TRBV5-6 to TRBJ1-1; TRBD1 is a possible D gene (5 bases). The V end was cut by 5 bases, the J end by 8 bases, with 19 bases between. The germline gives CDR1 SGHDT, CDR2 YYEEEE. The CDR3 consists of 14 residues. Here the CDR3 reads CASRRKGSGDEAFF. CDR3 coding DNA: TGTGCCAGCAGGAGAAAGGGGAGCGGGGACGAAGCTTTCTTT.

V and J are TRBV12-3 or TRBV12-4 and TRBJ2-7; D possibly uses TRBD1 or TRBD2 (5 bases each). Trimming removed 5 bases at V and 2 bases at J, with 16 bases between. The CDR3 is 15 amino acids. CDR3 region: CASSRLGTPTYEQYF. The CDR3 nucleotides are TGTGCCAGCAGTCGACTTGGGACGCCTACCTACGAGCAGTACTTC.

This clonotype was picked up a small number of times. The CDR3 is CASSRGTYSTDTQYF. CDR3 bases: TGTGCCAGCAGTCGCGGGACATACAGCACAGATACGCAGTATTTT. The chain couples TRBV6-1 to TRBJ2-3; D possibly matches TRBD1 or TRBD2 (6 bases each). Germline V lookup: CDR1 MNHNS, CDR2 SASEGT. V lost 5 bases to trimming and J lost 0 bases, with 12 bases between them. This CDR3 contains 15 residues.

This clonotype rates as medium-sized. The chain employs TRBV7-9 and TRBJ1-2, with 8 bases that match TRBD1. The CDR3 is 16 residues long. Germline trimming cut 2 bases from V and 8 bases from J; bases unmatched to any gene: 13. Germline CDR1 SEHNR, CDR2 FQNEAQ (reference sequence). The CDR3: CASSLFYPGQGRGYTF. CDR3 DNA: TGTGCCAGCAGCTTATTCTATCCTGGACAGGGTCGAGGCTACACCTTC.

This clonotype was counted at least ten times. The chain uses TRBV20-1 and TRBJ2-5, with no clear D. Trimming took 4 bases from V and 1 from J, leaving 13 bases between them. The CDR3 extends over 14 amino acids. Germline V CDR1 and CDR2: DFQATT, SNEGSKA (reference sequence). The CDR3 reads CSAKGYGLQETQYF. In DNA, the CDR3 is TGCAGTGCTAAGGGATACGGTCTCCAAGAGACCCAGTACTTC.

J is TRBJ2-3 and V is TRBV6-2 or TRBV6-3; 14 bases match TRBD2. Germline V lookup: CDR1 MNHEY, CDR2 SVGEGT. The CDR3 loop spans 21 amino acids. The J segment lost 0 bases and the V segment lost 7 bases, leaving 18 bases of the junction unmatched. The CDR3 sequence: CASTGLYRGLAGGLSTDTQYF. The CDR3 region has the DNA TGTGCCAGCACCGGGCTGTACAGAGGACTAGCGGGAGGCCTGAGCACAGATACGCAGTATTTT.

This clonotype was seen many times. Here the CDR3 reads CASSLSPNQPQHF. The CDR3 DNA reads TGCGCCAGCAGCTTGTCTCCGAATCAGCCCCAGCATTTT. The chain is built from TRBV5-1 and TRBJ1-5; no reliable D call. The V and J ends lost 1 base and 4 bases respectively, with 6 bases between them. Germline V gene lookup returns CDR1 SGHRS and CDR2 YFSETQ. The CDR3 loop spans 13 amino acids.

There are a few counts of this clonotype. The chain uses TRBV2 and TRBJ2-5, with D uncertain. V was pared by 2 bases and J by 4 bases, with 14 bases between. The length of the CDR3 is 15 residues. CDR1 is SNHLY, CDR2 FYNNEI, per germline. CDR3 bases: TGTGCCAGCAGTGAAAGGAACCAAGGGTCAGAGACCCAGTACTTC. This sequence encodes CASSERNQGSETQYF.